Reported below is one T cell receptor beta chain. The target of this receptor is not known. No base-level quality is on record; no much larger clone is a single base apart. The CDR3 holds 14 amino acids from the cysteine to the phenylalanine. Only the CDR3 part of the read is kept: 42 bases, read in frame from the first base. The germline V and J ends show losses of 9 bases and 1 base respectively, and no gene match explains 6 bases of the junction. CDR1 SNHLY and CDR2 FYNNEI are derived from the germline V gene. This entry belongs to a study of CD4 T cells in relation to SARS-CoV-2 and coronaviruses (dated by TCRdb to the early 2020s). Study-level background: In the ViraFEST assay, PBMCs were grown with antigen for around nine days, and TCR beta CDR3s were then sequenced to identify antigen-specific clonal expansions. A different TCR-beta assay, based on Illumina, was used to sequence expansion assays from other donors in the study. Memory CD4+ T cell crossreactivity between SARS-CoV-2 and common cold coronavirus spike proteins was assessed at the TCR clonotype level in the study. HLA restriction was mapped for shared crossreactive spike epitopes using patient-derived lymphoblastoid cell lines. The Adaptive Biotechnologies TCR-sequencing kit was used for samples from a few pre-COVID donors and for the naive versus memory experiments, whereas the other data were Illumina-based. An HIV-1 Nef peptide pool or a culture without peptide was used as the negative reference condition.

Library generation was performed with the immunoSEQ multiplex PCR assay. Per the original workflow: During preprocessing, nonproductive sequences were removed, along with CDR3s that did not begin with C, did not end with F or W, or were shorter than 7 amino acids. Antigen-specific clonotypes were called with the MANAFEST web app, based on expansion relative to reference and other culture wells. A clone counted as positive if significantly expanded in 2 of 3 replicate wells versus the reference culture at FDR below 0.05. For a clone to be considered positive, significant expansion relative to all other tandem wells and an odds ratio above 5 were also required. CDR3 homology was quantified as pairwise Levenshtein distance, calculated with the stringdist R package after three terminal residues were trimmed from each end. In its TCRdb copy, this immuneACCESS table keeps in-frame sequences only and misses some clones. Where compared with another copy, unresolved V genes explain less than half of these, and the others have no known cause. The D gene and trimming were derived from the DNA, and the V and J assignments and clone size from that table. The sample table lists around 20,000 clones, roughly four fifths of them with a count of one. The biggest ten clones account for about a fifth of the sample.

The paper as a whole reports these results and caveats: Crossreactivity analysis was centred on spike protein, so crossreactivity against other viral proteins was not assessed. The study was constrained by small numbers of patients and of tested TCRs. Significantly weaker SARS-CoV-2-driven expansion was shown by crossreactive clones than by monoreactive clones, consistent with antigenic imprinting. In about two thirds of donors, memory CD4+ clonotypes turned up that crossrecognized SARS-CoV-2 and at least one common cold coronavirus spike. Pre-pandemic and post-infection samples were not both contributed by any donor, so tracing of the source of pre-existing responses was limited.

CD4+ T cells from unexposed donors were collected before the COVID-19 pandemic (2011-2018). Following 10 days of culture, the EasySep CD4+ T cell isolation kit was used to isolate CD4+ T cells. As cell number allowed, CD4+ T cells from unexposed donors were tested for reactivity to SARS-CoV-2 S and N and to four common cold coronavirus spike pools. Two million PBMCs per well were cultured in IMDM with around 5% human AB serum and about 9.7 IU/ml IL-2. Half of the culture medium was replaced with fresh IL-2-containing medium on days 3 and 7. In general, triplicate replicate wells were used for every peptide culture condition. Leukapheresis product for the unexposed donors was bought commercially. PBMCs were isolated from leukapheresis product or whole blood by Ficoll-Paque PLUS gradient centrifugation. PBMCs were either used fresh in the expansion assay or cryopreserved at -140 degrees C. The QIAamp Micro DNA Kit was used to extract genomic DNA from the CD4+ T cells.

The receptor's source is a human donor in good health. The sequence is built from TRBV2 and TRBJ1-1; TRBD1 lines up with 9 middle nucleotides. The sequenced material came from CD4+ T cells from PBMCs, cultured in vitro. The DNA reads as follows: TGTGCCAGTCAACAGGGGGCGCAGAACACTGAAGCTTTCTTT. This translates into CASQQGAQNTEAFF. When the CDR3 is completed using the reference TRBV2 and TRBJ1-1 genes on either side, the full variable domain is EPEVTQTPSHQVTQMGQEVILRCVPISNHLYFYWYRQILGQKVEFLVSFYNNEISEKSEIFDDQFSVERPDGSNFTLKIRSTKLEDSAMYFCASQQGAQNTEAFFGQGTRLTVV.